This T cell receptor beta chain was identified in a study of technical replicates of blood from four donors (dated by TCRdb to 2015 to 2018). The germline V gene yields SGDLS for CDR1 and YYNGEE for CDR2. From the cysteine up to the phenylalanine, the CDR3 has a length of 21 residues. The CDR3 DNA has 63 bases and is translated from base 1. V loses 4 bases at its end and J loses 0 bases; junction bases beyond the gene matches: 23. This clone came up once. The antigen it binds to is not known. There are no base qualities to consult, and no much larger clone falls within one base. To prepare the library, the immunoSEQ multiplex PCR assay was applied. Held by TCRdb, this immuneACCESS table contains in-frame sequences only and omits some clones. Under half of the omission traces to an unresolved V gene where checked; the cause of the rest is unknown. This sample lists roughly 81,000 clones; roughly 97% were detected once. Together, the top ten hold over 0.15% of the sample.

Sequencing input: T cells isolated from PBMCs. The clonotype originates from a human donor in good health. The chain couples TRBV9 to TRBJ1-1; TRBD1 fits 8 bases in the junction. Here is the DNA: TGTGCCAGCAGCCCATTTCGGACAGGGAAAGTAGGTGTCTACATGAACACTGAAGCTTTCTTT. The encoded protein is CASSPFRTGKVGVYMNTEAFF.